The clone carrying this T cell receptor (beta chain) has just a few counts. With V trimmed by 7 bases and J by 4 bases, 11 bases remained unmatched. CDR3 length: 17 amino acids. Germline V CDR1 and CDR2: WSHSY, SAAADI. This sample was taken from a study of blood T cell repertoires in COVID-19. Study-wide context: Acute and convalescent COVID-19 samples came from the United States, Italy and Spain.

Source study methods: Amplification with reference gene primers provided the estimates of nucleated cell counts. The repertoire was sequenced with immunoSEQ multiplex PCR; TCRdb's copy has only in-frame clones and lacks some. V and J calls and clone size come straight from that table; D and trimming were deduced from the DNA. This table holds 90,000 or so clones, 80% to 95% found once. This receptor was obtained from a young man with COVID-19, enrolled during active disease. V gene TRBV10-2 combines with J gene TRBJ2-1, with 12 bases aligning to TRBD2. Sequenced material: peripheral blood. The CDR3 DNA reads TGCGCCAGCACCGGGACTAGCGGGCCTCTCGCTTACAATGAGCAGTTCTTC. As protein: CASTGTSGPLAYNEQFF.